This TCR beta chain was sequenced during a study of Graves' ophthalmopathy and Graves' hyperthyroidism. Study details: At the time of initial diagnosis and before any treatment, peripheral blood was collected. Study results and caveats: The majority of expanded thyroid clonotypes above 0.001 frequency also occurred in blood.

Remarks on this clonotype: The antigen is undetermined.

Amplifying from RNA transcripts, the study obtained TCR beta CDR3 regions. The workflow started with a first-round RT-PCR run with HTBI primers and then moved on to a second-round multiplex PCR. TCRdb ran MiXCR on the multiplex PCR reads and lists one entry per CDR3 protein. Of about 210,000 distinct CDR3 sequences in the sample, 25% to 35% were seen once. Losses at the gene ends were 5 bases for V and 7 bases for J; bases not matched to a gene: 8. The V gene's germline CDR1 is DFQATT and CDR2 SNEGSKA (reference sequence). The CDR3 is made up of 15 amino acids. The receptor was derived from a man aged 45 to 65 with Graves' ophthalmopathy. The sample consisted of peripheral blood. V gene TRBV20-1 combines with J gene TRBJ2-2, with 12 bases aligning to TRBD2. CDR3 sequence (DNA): TGCAGTGCTCCTCGACTAGCGGGAGCAGTCGGGGAGCTGTTTTTT. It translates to CSAPRLAGAVGELFF.